The T cell receptor (beta chain) described here comes from a study of CD8+ T cells in alopecia areata. For the study at large: Oral tofacitinib, 5 to 10 mg twice daily, was given in an open-label trial.

RNA was extracted and reverse transcribed into cDNA as the sequencing template. The repertoire was sequenced with immunoSEQ multiplex PCR; TCRdb's copy has only in-frame clones and lacks some. The table has roughly 180,000 clones, roughly 63% seen once. Per germline, CDR1 MNHEY and CDR2 SVGAGI. Germline trimming cut 5 bases from V and 7 bases from J; bases unmatched to any gene: 9. CDR3 length equals 14 residues. The source is a human donor with alopecia areata. The gene calls are TRBV6-5 and TRBJ2-5, with 8 bases lining up with TRBD1. This specimen was CD4+ T cells sorted from blood, taken at week 0. The CDR3 sequence: CASSPPGTGGTQYF. CDR3 nucleotides: TGTGCCAGCAGTCCGCCCGGGACAGGAGGGACCCAGTACTTC.